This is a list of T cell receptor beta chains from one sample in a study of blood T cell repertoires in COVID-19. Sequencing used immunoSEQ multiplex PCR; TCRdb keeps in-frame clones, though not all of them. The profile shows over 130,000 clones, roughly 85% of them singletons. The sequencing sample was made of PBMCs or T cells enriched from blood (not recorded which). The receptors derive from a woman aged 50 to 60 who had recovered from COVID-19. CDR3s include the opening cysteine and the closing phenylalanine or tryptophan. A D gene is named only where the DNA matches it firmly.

CDR3: CASSEQGRETQYF; D: .; V: TRBV6-1
CDR3: CASSFIATNTEAFF; D: .; V: TRBV27
CDR3: CASSFGGAGYGYTF; D: .; V: TRBV27
CDR3: CASSLTSGAETQYF; D: TRBD2; V: TRBV11-1
CDR3: CASSLTGQHSYEQYF; D: TRBD1; V: TRBV27
CDR3: CASSLRTGLNTEAFF; D: TRBD1; V: TRBV11-3
CDR3: CASSTGAHTGELFF; D: .; V: TRBV19
CDR3: CASSERGQIVGELFF; D: TRBD1; V: TRBV6-1
CDR3: CASSHSRPLLGSDTQYF; D: .; V: TRBV4-1
CDR3: CASSPTGGIAKNIQYF; D: TRBD1; V: TRBV7-3
CDR3: CASSTLLDRDRGLYEQYF; D: TRBD1; V: TRBV28
CDR3: CASSPDHRAGEQFF; D: .; V: TRBV28
CDR3: CASSALRGNTGELFF; D: .; V: TRBV9
CDR3: CASSPSLNTEAFF; D: .; V: TRBV28
CDR3: CAISTGNTEAFF; D: .; V: TRBV10-3
CDR3: CASSQRGARETQYF; D: .; V: TRBV16
CDR3: CASSLGQISNTEAFF; D: .; V: TRBV5-5
CDR3: CASSMRSDRGEQYF; D: .; V: TRBV19
CDR3: CASSWDGQGAWGPRSYEQYF; D: TRBD1; V: TRBV7-8
CDR3: CASSLGPLRAYEQYF; D: .; V: TRBV5-6
CDR3: CASSQGGSGNQPQHF; D: .; V: TRBV4-1
CDR3: CASSHDRDTSTDTQYF; D: .; V: TRBV4-1
CDR3: CASSPRVGGIQIQPQHF; D: .; V: TRBV28
CDR3: CASSPFSTPKAFF; D: .; V: TRBV3-1/TRBV3-2
CDR3: CASSIKPGGGYTF; D: .; V: TRBV19
CDR3: CASSQPSSYGYTF; D: .; V: TRBV3-1/TRBV3-2
CDR3: CASSYAGRLDTQYF; D: .; V: TRBV6-5
CDR3: CSVTTGVNQPQHF; D: TRBD1; V: TRBV29-1
CDR3: CASRGQYSGANVLTF; D: TRBD1; V: TRBV14
CDR3: CASSFRGTQPQHF; D: .; V: TRBV13
CDR3: CASSLWAGNTEAFF; D: .; V: TRBV27